The 8 T cell receptor beta chains listed next were all sequenced from one sample in a study of T cell clusters in autoimmune cytopenias. Some 40,000 genome equivalents of blood DNA were amplified for TRB. One tube held mixed TRB-A and TRB-B primer pools for touch-down PCR. Using the multiplex PCR reads, TCRdb records one entry per CDR3 protein without DNA. The table for this sample gives about 4,900 distinct CDR3 sequences. These data were likewise used in another study, on T cell repertoires in aging, cancer and after chemotherapy.

Material: peripheral blood. The receptors were sampled from a human donor with chronic lymphocytic leukemia. The donor label of this sample is uncertain.

By frequency, this clonotype registers medium-sized. The chain has TRBV18 and TRBJ2-1. The CDR3 is 14 residues long. The V gene's germline CDR1 is KGHSH and CDR2 LQKENI. CDR3 protein: CASSPRGGDHEQFF. Full variable domain (remainder filled in from reference TRBV18 and TRBJ2-1): NAGVMQNPRHLVRRRGQEARLRCSPMKGHSHVYWYRQLPEEGLKFMVYLQKENIIDESGMPKERFSAEFPKEGPSILRIQQVVRGDSAAYFCASSPRGGDHEQFFGPGTRLTVL.

The chain joins TRBV6-4 to TRBJ2-1. This CDR3 is built from 15 residues. Germline V gene sequence: CDR1 MRHNA, CDR2 SNTAGT. The CDR3 is CASSPSEKGYNEQFF.

The chain uses TRBV11-2 and TRBJ1-4; TCRdb outputs TRBD1, but without DNA this stays unchecked. The CDR3 contains 15 residues. CDR1 is SGHAT, CDR2 FQNNGV, per germline. The CDR3 spells CASSFSGAFNEKLFF.

This clonotype is identified as medium-sized from frequency. The chain employs TRBV19 and TRBJ2-6. The CDR3 is made up of 14 amino acids. Germline V gene lookup returns CDR1 LNHDA and CDR2 SQIVND (reference sequence). CDR3 sequence: CASSRFSGANVLTF.

Frequency places this clonotype as medium-sized. The chain links TRBV6-5 to TRBJ1-2. The CDR3 has 13 residues. Germline-derived CDR1 and CDR2 are MNHEY and SVGAGI. CDR3: CASSYTTLGGYTF.

The chain combines TRBV27 with TRBJ1-4; TCRdb selects TRBD1, and the lack of DNA leaves this call unchecked. The CDR3 is 17 amino acids. Germline V gene data show CDR1 as MNHEY and CDR2 as SMNVEV (reference sequence). The CDR3 is CASSSLSRDRKNEKLFF.

The chain recombines TRBV6-1 with TRBJ2-7; TCRdb proposes TRBD1, but this gene call is untestable without DNA. From germline, CDR1 is MNHNS and CDR2 SASEGT. CDR3 size: 16 residues. The CDR3 region is CASTKTPGPDSYEQYF.

The chain joins TRBV27 to TRBJ1-1; TCRdb's D call, TRBD1, is unchecked because there is no DNA. In germline, CDR1 is MNHEY, CDR2 SMNVEV (reference sequence). This CDR3 comprises 18 residues. This CDR3 reads CASRPYGQGTFLNTEAFF.